The present T cell receptor (beta chain) was sequenced within a study of control samples from healthy donors and cancer patients. V was pared by 8 bases and J by 4 bases, with 14 bases between. The CDR3 has 13 residues. The germline V gene has CDR1 MNHEY and CDR2 SVGAGI. The table came from immunoSEQ multiplex PCR; TCRdb's copy has only in-frame clones and leaves some out. The table shows tens of thousands of clones, with just under 85% occurring only once. This TCR derives from a man aged 25-45 years in good health. Sequencing input: blood. The gene calls are TRBV6-5 and TRBJ1-2; D possibly corresponds to TRBD1 (5 bases). For the CDR3, the DNA is TGTGCCAGCCCCGAGCCAGGGCTCTATGGCTACACCTTC. This codes for CASPEPGLYGYTF.